These 24 T cell receptor beta chains came from one sample sequenced in a study of radiotherapy plus CTLA-4 blockade in lung cancer. Measured with immunoSEQ multiplex PCR; TCRdb has only the in-frame clones, and not every one. This table holds more than 60,000 clones, approximately 79% found once. The sequencing used peripheral blood, collected from a patient treated with radiotherapy plus ipilimumab. These receptors came from a human donor with non-small cell lung cancer who had a complete response to radiotherapy plus ipilimumab.

J is TRBJ2-2 and V is TRBV19, with 16 bases fitting TRBD2. The CDR3 loop spans 16 amino acids. CDR1 is LNHDA, CDR2 SQIVND, per germline (reference sequence). The junction had 4 bases not matched to a gene; V was cut back by 5 bases and J by 7 bases. The CDR3 region has the DNA TGTGCCAGTAGTGCGGGACTAGCGGGGGGGTTCGGGGAGCTGTTTTTT. Protein product: CASSAGLAGGFGELFF.

The J gene is TRBJ1-1, the V gene TRBV19; D is ambiguous. Germline V gene lookup returns CDR1 LNHDA and CDR2 SQIVND (reference sequence). V was cut by 3 bases and J by 5 bases, with 10 bases left in between. The CDR3 sequence is 13 residues long. In DNA form, the CDR3 reads TGTGCCAGTAGTATCGGGATTGGGACTGAAGCTTTCTTT. Amino acid sequence: CASSIGIGTEAFF. Full variable domain (missing parts from reference TRBV19 and TRBJ1-1): DGGITQSPKYLFRKEGQNVTLSCEQNLNHDAMYWYRQDPGQGLRLIYYSQIVNDFQKGDIAEGYSVSREKKESFPLTVTSAQKNPTAFYLCASSIGIGTEAFFGQGTRLTVV.

Here the CDR3 reads CASSQDSAARAFF. The CDR3, as DNA: TGCGCCAGCAGCCAAGACAGCGCCGCTCGAGCTTTCTTT. The chain employs TRBV4-1 and TRBJ1-1; D is unresolved. Germline assignment: CDR1 MGHRA and CDR2 YSYEKL. V lost 0 bases and J lost 10, with 12 bases in between. CDR3 length: 13 residues.

The chain recombines TRBV6-6 with TRBJ1-5; no clear D gene. Looked up from germline, CDR1 is MNHNY and CDR2 is SVGAGI (reference sequence). The ends were cut back, 5 bases at V and 3 bases at J, with 11 bases in the middle. The CDR3 spans 14 residues. DNA of the CDR3: TGTGCCAGCAGTCCCTCGAGTATCAATCAGCCCCAGCATTTT. Amino acid sequence: CASSPSSINQPQHF.

The rearrangement joins TRBV2 to TRBJ1-6; tentative D call: TRBD1 (5 bases). This CDR3 region has 15 residues. V was trimmed by 4 bases and J by 8 bases, leaving 15 bases between them. Germline V gene sequence: CDR1 SNHLY, CDR2 FYNNEI. The CDR3 nucleotides are TGTGCCAGCAGTGGTCGTGACAGACGTTATTCACCCCTCCACTTT. This translates into CASSGRDRRYSPLHF.

This clone was observed once. The CDR3 DNA reads as TGCGCCAGCAGCTTGGGAATTAGCGGGAGGGCTTCGAACACCGGGGAGCTGTTTTTT. It translates to CASSLGISGRASNTGELFF. The chain has TRBV5-1 and TRBJ2-2; 11 bases match TRBD2. Trimming removed 0 bases from V and 0 bases from J; junction bases left unmatched: 7. Germline values: CDR1 SGHRS, CDR2 YFSETQ. This CDR3 contains 19 residues. Full variable domain (remainder filled in from reference TRBV5-1 and TRBJ2-2): KAGVTQTPRYLIKTRGQQVTLSCSPISGHRSVSWYQQTPGQGLQFLFEYFSETQRNKGNFPGRFSGRQFSNSRSEMNVSTLELGDSALYLCASSLGISGRASNTGELFFGEGSRLTVL.

This clone was seen only a few times. The CDR3 DNA reads TGTGCCAGCAGCTTACTGGGGGGGGCCAACAGAGGCTACACCTTC. Translation gives CASSLLGGANRGYTF. V gene TRBV14 combines with J gene TRBJ1-2; D is possibly TRBD1 (6 bases). The germline V and J ends were trimmed by 5 bases and 8 bases, with 21 bases remaining between them. Germline V CDR1 and CDR2: SGHDN, FVKESK. The CDR3 contains 15 residues. Together with reference TRBV14 and TRBJ1-2, the CDR3 gives the full variable domain: EAGVTQFPSHSVIEKGQTVTLRCDPISGHDNLYWYRRVMGKEIKFLLHFVKESKQDESGMPNNRFLAERTGGTYSTLKVQPAELEDSGVYFCASSLLGGANRGYTFGSGTRLTVV.

This chain uses TRBV5-1 with TRBJ2-5; 7 positions agree with TRBD2. The closer fit of TRBJ2-7 to the DNA end suggests the J call may be wrong. The germline CDR1 and CDR2 sequences are SGHRS and YFSETQ. This CDR3 has 15 amino acids. For the CDR3, the DNA is TGCGCCAGCAGCTTTGTTGCTGGGACTACCTACGAGCAGTACTTC. Its translation: CASSFVAGTTYEQYF.

The chain couples TRBV4-1 to TRBJ2-3; 10 positions agree with TRBD2. The CDR3 totals 16 residues. Trimming removed 4 bases from V and 4 bases from J; junction bases left unmatched: 8. Germline V lookup: CDR1 MGHRA, CDR2 YSYEKL. CDR3 loop: CASSPLAGGSSDTQYF. CDR3 in DNA: TGCGCCAGCAGCCCCTTAGCGGGAGGTAGCTCAGATACGCAGTATTTT.

V is TRBV6-5 and J is TRBJ2-7, with TRBD2 matching over 8 bases. The CDR3 is 15 amino acids. The germline gives CDR1 MNHEY, CDR2 SVGAGI. Losses at the gene ends were 0 bases for V and 6 bases for J; bases not matched to a gene: 7. As DNA, the CDR3 is TGTGCCAGCAGTTACTCGATAGCGGGGCTGGGCGAGCAGTACTTC. Residues: CASSYSIAGLGEQYF.

This chain links TRBV27 with TRBJ1-2; tentative D call: TRBD1 (5 bases). Germline V lookup: CDR1 MNHEY, CDR2 SMNVEV (reference sequence). The V end lost 3 bases, the J end lost 4 bases, and 9 bases lay between the germline ends. This CDR3 is built from 13 residues. The CDR3 spells CASSFQGSYGYTF. CDR3 coding DNA: TGTGCCAGCAGTTTCCAGGGTTCCTATGGCTACACCTTC.

The chain joins TRBV28 to TRBJ1-4; 7 bases are a match to TRBD1. With 6 bases clipped from V and 7 bases from J, the junction kept 8 bases outside the gene matches. The CDR3 runs 14 residues. Germline CDR1 and CDR2: MDHEN and SYDVKM. The CDR3 sequence: CASSSGTVGEKLFF. CDR3 DNA sequence: TGTGCCAGCAGCTCCGGGACAGTTGGTGAAAAACTGTTTTTT.

This chain connects TRBV28 to TRBJ2-7; TRBD1 matches 7 bases. Trimming took 1 base from V and 8 from J; bases not matched to a gene: 8. There are 14 residues in the CDR3. Germline loops: CDR1 MDHEN, CDR2 SYDVKM. Here the CDR3 DNA reads TGTGCCAGCAGTTTATCCCTGACAGGGTACAAGCAGTACTTC. Its translation: CASSLSLTGYKQYF.

The CDR3 spells CASSFQNQPQHF. The CDR3 nucleotides read TGTGCCAGCAGCTTTCAAAATCAGCCCCAGCATTTT. The chain has TRBV7-2 and TRBJ1-5; no clear D. V lost 3 bases and J 4 bases, leaving 4 bases between the germline ends. CDR3 length equals 12 residues. The germline V gene encodes CDR1 SGHTA and CDR2 FQGNSA.

The chain carries TRBV4-3 and TRBJ2-4; 7 nucleotides align to TRBD1. Germline V gene data show CDR1 as LGHNA and CDR2 as YSLEER. This CDR3 has 16 amino acids. V lost 1 base, J lost 1 base, and 4 bases stayed unmatched. Here the CDR3 DNA reads TGCGCCAGCAGCCAAGCCGACAGGGTCGCCAAAAACATTCAGTACTTC. Its translation: CASSQADRVAKNIQYF.

On this clone itself: Other DNA sequences within the sample encode an identical CDR3. The V gene is TRBV30, the J gene TRBJ1-2; 8 bases agree with TRBD1. The CDR3 is 12 residues long. The germline CDR1 and CDR2 sequences are GTSNPN and SVGIG (reference sequence). V gave up 4 bases and J gave up 4 bases; unmatched junction bases: 2. In DNA, the CDR3 is TGTGCCTGGAACAGGGGGGGCTATGGCTACACCTTC. Its protein product is CAWNRGGYGYTF.

The V and J genes are TRBV2 and TRBJ1-5; D is unresolved. The length of the CDR3 is 14 residues. Per the germline V gene, CDR1 is SNHLY and CDR2 is FYNNEI. With 3 bases removed from V and 0 bases from J, the gap between germline ends came to 6 bases. In DNA form, the CDR3 reads TGTGCCAGCAGTGACGGAGATAGCAATCAGCCCCAGCATTTT. It encodes CASSDGDSNQPQHF.

CDR3 in DNA: TGTGCCTGGAGTGAGGGGGGAGCTAGCGGACCCCAAGAGACCCAGTACTTC. It specifies CAWSEGGASGPQETQYF. V usage is TRBV30 and J usage is TRBJ2-5; D perhaps matches TRBD2 (7 bases). The CDR3 consists of 17 residues. Germline V lookup: CDR1 GTSNPN, CDR2 SVGIG (reference sequence). V was clipped by 1 base and J by 1 base, with 19 bases between them.

This clone was observed a few times. The V gene is TRBV9, the J gene TRBJ1-3; D is undetermined. The V gene lost 0 bases and the J gene lost 2 bases, with 6 bases spanning the gap. CDR3 length: 14 residues. Germline CDR1 is SGDLS and CDR2 is YYNGEE. The CDR3, as DNA: TGTGCCAGCAGCGTAGAGTCGGCTGGAAACACCATATATTTT. It yields the protein CASSVESAGNTIYF.

J is TRBJ1-2 and V is TRBV2; TRBD1 agrees at 7 bases. The CDR3 runs to 13 residues. The J segment lost 5 bases and the V segment lost 5 bases, leaving 5 bases of the junction unmatched. CDR1 is SNHLY and CDR2 is FYNNEI in the germline V gene. The chain's CDR3 is CASSTGTEYGYTF. For the CDR3, the DNA is TGTGCCAGCAGTACCGGGACAGAGTATGGCTACACCTTC.

The genes are TRBV6-1 and TRBJ2-1; 9 bases agree with TRBD2. CDR1 is MNHNS and CDR2 is SASEGT in the germline V gene. The CDR3 extends over 16 amino acids. V shed 2 bases and J 4 bases; nucleotides not matched to a gene: 6. CDR3 amino acids: CASSEIAGVGYNEQFF. For the CDR3, the DNA is TGTGCCAGCAGTGAAATAGCGGGAGTGGGGTACAATGAGCAGTTCTTC.

The chain is built from TRBV30 and TRBJ1-2; D is undetermined. From germline, CDR1 is GTSNPN and CDR2 SVGIG (reference sequence). The CDR3 runs 11 residues. V was clipped by 4 bases and J by 7 bases, with 10 bases between them. The CDR3, as DNA: TGTGCCTGGACCCGGGGTTTTGGCTACACCTTC. The encoded protein is CAWTRGFGYTF.

This clone was counted between two and nine times. This chain connects TRBV10-3 to TRBJ2-7; D gene ambiguous. Trimming took off 3 bases at V and 3 bases at J, with 9 bases between the two ends. Germline V gene lookup returns CDR1 ENHRY and CDR2 SYGVKD. The CDR3 is made up of 13 amino acids. The CDR3 region has the DNA TGTGCCATCAGTGATTCAGTCAGCTACGAGCAGTACTTC. The encoded protein is CAISDSVSYEQYF.

DNA for the CDR3: TGTGCCAGCACCGGACTCGGAAACACCATATATTTT. This sequence encodes CASTGLGNTIYF. This chain joins TRBV6-5 and TRBJ1-3, with D unresolved. There are 12 residues in the CDR3. V lost 7 bases and J 4 bases, leaving 8 bases between the germline ends. CDR1 MNHEY and CDR2 SVGAGI come from the germline V gene.